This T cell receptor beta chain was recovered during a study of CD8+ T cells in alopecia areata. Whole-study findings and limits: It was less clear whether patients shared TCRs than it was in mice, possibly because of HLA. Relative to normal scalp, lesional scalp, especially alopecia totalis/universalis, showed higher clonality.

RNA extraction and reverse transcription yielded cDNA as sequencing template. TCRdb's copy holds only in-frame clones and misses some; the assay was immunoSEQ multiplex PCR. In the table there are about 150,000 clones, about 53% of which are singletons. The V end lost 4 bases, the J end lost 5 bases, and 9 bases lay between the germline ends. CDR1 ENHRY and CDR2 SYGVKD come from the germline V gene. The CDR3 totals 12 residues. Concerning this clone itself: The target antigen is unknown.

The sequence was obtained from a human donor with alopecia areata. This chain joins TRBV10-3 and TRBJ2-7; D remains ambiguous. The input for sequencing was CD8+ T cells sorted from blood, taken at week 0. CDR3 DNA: TGTGCCATCAGTGCATCCTTAAACGAGCAGTACTTC. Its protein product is CAISASLNEQYF.